This is a list of T cell receptor beta chains from one sample in a study of cytomegalovirus exposure and HLA in healthy donors. TCRdb's copy holds only in-frame clones and misses some; the assay was immunoSEQ multiplex PCR. The table lists 200,000 to 250,000 clones, 75% to 90% of them singletons, with 5.5% to 7% in the top ten. Input material: PBMCs. All receptors derive from a woman younger than 30 in good health and CMV-seronegative. Both conserved end residues are trimmed from each CDR3. Each record gives: V gene, J gene, CDR3 protein.

V: TRBV6-1
J: TRBJ2-3
CDR3: ASSDSSGRSDTQY

V: TRBV23-1
J: TRBJ1-5
CDR3: ASSPMSRDRGRGNQPQH

V: TRBV27
J: TRBJ1-5
CDR3: ASSSGPEANQPQH

V: TRBV13
J: TRBJ2-7
CDR3: ASSLGERTYEQY

V: TRBV5-1
J: TRBJ1-5
CDR3: ASSLASNQPQH

V: TRBV10-3
J: TRBJ1-4
CDR3: AIRASLGEKLF

V: TRBV4-1
J: TRBJ2-7
CDR3: ASSQVDMGLAPYEQY

V: TRBV6-6
J: TRBJ1-2
CDR3: ASSQRGADGYT

V: TRBV27
J: TRBJ2-7
CDR3: ASSFSGRAYEQY

V: TRBV27
J: TRBJ2-6
CDR3: ASSLMSSGANVLT

V: TRBV5-1
J: TRBJ2-7
CDR3: ASSPRDSYEQY

V: TRBV2
J: TRBJ1-1
CDR3: ASSDQGGVSGTEAF

V: TRBV6-5
J: TRBJ1-1
CDR3: ASSRSQNTEAF

V: TRBV7-9
J: TRBJ2-1
CDR3: ASSSSTRSSYNEQF

V: TRBV11-2
J: TRBJ2-1
CDR3: ASSFGRRREQF

V: TRBV10-3
J: TRBJ2-2
CDR3: AISPRLADTGELF

V: TRBV5-1
J: TRBJ1-2
CDR3: ASSLEVTGPNYGYT

V: TRBV5-4
J: TRBJ2-1
CDR3: ASRSGVNNEQF

V: TRBV29-1
J: TRBJ1-2
CDR3: SVEDLKKAYT

V: TRBV6-5
J: TRBJ1-1
CDR3: ASSYPGGGTEAF

V: TRBV4-1
J: TRBJ2-7
CDR3: ASSQDEPSGTYEQY

V: TRBV29-1
J: TRBJ1-5
CDR3: SVVDSLNQPQH

V: TRBV10-3
J: TRBJ2-7
CDR3: AISDLALYEQY

V: TRBV2
J: TRBJ1-2
CDR3: ASSGRGGSDGYT

V: TRBV7-2
J: TRBJ1-1
CDR3: ASRPGQGRNTEAF

V: TRBV23-1
J: TRBJ1-3
CDR3: ASSSYTWVRTGNTIY

V: TRBV11-3
J: TRBJ2-6
CDR3: ASSPGTGASSGANVLT

V: TRBV7-9
J: TRBJ2-3
CDR3: ASSYLAGGADTQY

V: TRBV5-6
J: TRBJ2-5
CDR3: ASSSPGQGPETQY

V: TRBV15
J: TRBJ2-3
CDR3: ATSTGDYQGAHTQY

V: TRBV27
J: TRBJ1-5
CDR3: ASSLQGTAGQPQH

V: TRBV6-4
J: TRBJ1-5
CDR3: ASTPGQGRNQPQH

V: TRBV9
J: TRBJ2-5
CDR3: ASSVAPGVGETQY

V: TRBV11-2
J: TRBJ1-4
CDR3: ASSFLGGANEKLF

V: TRBV6-5
J: TRBJ1-1
CDR3: ASSLQGTNTEAF

V: TRBV5-1
J: TRBJ1-1
CDR3: ASRAQGAGTEAF

V: TRBV11-2
J: TRBJ1-1
CDR3: ASSLASSFATEAF

V: TRBV6-1
J: TRBJ1-1
CDR3: ASSDTFTGTEAF